This is a list of T cell receptor beta chains from one sample in a study of shared clonotypes between healthy human individuals. The table came from immunoSEQ multiplex PCR; TCRdb's copy has only in-frame clones and leaves some out. The repertoire has 950,000 to 1,300,000 clones, 60% to 80% of them found once; the top ten carry about 1.5%. Input material: memory CD4+ T cells sorted from blood. The receptors here all came from a man younger than 30 in good health. The CDR3 runs from the conserved cysteine through the conserved F or W. Each record gives: V gene, clone size, J gene, CDR3 length, D gene, CDR3 DNA, CDR3 protein. The D gene is left open where the match is weak. Clone size appears in some rows only: once, few, many, or a class for an expanded clone.

TRBV5-5	few	TRBJ2-7	15	-	TGTGCCAGCTCCCGAGAGGCAGGAGGTCCCTACGAGCAGTACTTC	CASSREAGGPYEQYF
TRBV7-6	-	TRBJ2-3	16	TRBD2	TGTGCCAGCAGCTTAGCAGGCGGGGGGGCAGCAGATACGCAGTATTTT	CASSLAGGGAADTQYF
TRBV4-1	-	TRBJ2-7	14	-	TGCGCCAGCAGCCAAGAAGTCCCTCAGTACGAGCAGTACTTC	CASSQEVPQYEQYF
TRBV11-2	-	TRBJ2-6	13	-	TGTGCCAGCAGCTTGGCCGGGGCCAACGTCCTGACTTTC	CASSLAGANVLTF
TRBV18	-	TRBJ1-6	15	-	TGTGCCAGCTCCCCCGTCGGCTCCTATAATTCACCCCTCCACTTT	CASSPVGSYNSPLHF
TRBV19	-	TRBJ2-1	14	TRBD2	TGTGCCAGTAGGGGGGACTATCCCTACAATGAGCAGTTCTTC	CASRGDYPYNEQFF
TRBV7-9	-	TRBJ2-7	14	-	TGTGCCAGCAGCTTAGAAACAGGGACTTACGAGCAGTACTTC	CASSLETGTYEQYF
TRBV28	once	TRBJ1-2	16	-	TGTGCCAGCAGTCTCTCCGGGTTCTCCCTTGGTTATGGCTACACCTTC	CASSLSGFSLGYGYTF
TRBV19	few	TRBJ1-5	14	-	TGTGCCAGTAGCTTCAGGGGTTCCAATCAGCCCCAGCATTTT	CASSFRGSNQPQHF
TRBV7-9	few	TRBJ1-4	15	-	TGTGCCAGCAGCTTAGATTCTGGGAGTAATGAAAAACTGTTTTTT	CASSLDSGSNEKLFF
TRBV2	-	TRBJ1-4	15	-	TGTGCCAGCAGTGAGAGGGTTCGGATGGATGAAAAACTGTTTTTT	CASSERVRMDEKLFF
TRBV28	-	TRBJ1-6	18	TRBD1	TGTGCCAGCAGTTTATATGGATCGGGACAGGTGTATAATTCACCCCTCCACTTT	CASSLYGSGQVYNSPLHF
TRBV10-3	-	TRBJ1-2	13	-	TGTGCCATCAGCGAGGACAGAAACTATGGCTACACCTTC	CAISEDRNYGYTF
TRBV6-5	few	TRBJ1-1	14	-	TGTGCCAGCATGTCGTGGCACTCGAACACTGAAGCTTTCTTT	CASMSWHSNTEAFF